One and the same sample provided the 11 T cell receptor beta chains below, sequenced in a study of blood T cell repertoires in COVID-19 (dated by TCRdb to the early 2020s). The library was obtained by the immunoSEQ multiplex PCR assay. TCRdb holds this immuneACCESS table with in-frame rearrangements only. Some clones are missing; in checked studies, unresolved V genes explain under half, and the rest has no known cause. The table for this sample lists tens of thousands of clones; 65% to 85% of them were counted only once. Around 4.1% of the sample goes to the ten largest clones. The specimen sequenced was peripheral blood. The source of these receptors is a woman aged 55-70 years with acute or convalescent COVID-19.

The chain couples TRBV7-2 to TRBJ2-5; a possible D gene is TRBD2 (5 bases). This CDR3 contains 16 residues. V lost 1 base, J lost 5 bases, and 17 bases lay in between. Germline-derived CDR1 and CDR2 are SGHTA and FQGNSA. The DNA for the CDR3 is TGTGCCAGCAGCTTAGTTCTAGCAGCGCAGTCTGAGACCCAGTACTTC. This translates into CASSLVLAAQSETQYF.

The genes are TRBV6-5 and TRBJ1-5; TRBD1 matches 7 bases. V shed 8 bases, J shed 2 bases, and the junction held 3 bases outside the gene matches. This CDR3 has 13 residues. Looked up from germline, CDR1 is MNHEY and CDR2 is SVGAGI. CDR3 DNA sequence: TGTGCCAGCCTTACAGGGGGCAATCAGCCCCAGCATTTT. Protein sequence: CASLTGGNQPQHF.

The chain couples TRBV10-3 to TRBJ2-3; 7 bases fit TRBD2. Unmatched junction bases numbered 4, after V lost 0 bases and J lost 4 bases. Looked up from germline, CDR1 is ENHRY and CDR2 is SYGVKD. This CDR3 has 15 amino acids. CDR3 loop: CAISESNGRSDTQYF. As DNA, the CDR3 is TGTGCCATCAGTGAGTCGAACGGGAGGTCAGATACGCAGTATTTT.

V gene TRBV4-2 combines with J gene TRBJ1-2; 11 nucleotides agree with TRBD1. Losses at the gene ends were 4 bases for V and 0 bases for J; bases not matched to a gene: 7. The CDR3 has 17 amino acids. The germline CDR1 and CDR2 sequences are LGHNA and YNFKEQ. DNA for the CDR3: TGTGCCAGCAGCCCTTTGGGGACAGGGGGAGCTAACTATGGCTACACCTTC. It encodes CASSPLGTGGANYGYTF.

Here the CDR3 reads CASSPGHKQFF. The CDR3 bases are TGTGCCAGCAGTCCGGGACATAAGCAGTTCTTC. The gene calls are TRBV12-3 or TRBV12-4 and TRBJ2-1, with D possibly matching TRBD1 (6 bases). Between the trimmed V and J ends, which lost 5 bases and 11 bases, there was a span of 10 bases. There are 11 residues in the CDR3.

CDR3 protein: CASSSRGKRNTGELFF. The CDR3 DNA reads as TGTGCCAGCAGCTCCCGGGGAAAGAGGAACACCGGGGAGCTGTTTTTT. The V gene is TRBV9, the J gene TRBJ2-2, with D possibly being TRBD2 (5 bases). Germline assignment: CDR1 SGDLS and CDR2 YYNGEE. The CDR3 loop spans 16 amino acids. V dropped 4 bases and J dropped 1 base, with 14 bases sitting between them.

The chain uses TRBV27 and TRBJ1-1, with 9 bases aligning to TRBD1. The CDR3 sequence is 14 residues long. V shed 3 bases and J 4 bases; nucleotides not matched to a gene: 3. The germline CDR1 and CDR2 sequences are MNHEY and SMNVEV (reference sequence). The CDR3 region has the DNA TGTGCCAGCAGTTTTGGGACAGGGACCACTGAAGCTTTCTTT. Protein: CASSFGTGTTEAFF.

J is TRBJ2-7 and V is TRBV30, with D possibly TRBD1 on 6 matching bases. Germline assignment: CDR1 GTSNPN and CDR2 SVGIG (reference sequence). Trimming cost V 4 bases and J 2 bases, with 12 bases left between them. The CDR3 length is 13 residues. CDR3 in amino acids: CAWTAGVAYEQYF. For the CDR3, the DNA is TGTGCCTGGACGGCAGGGGTGGCCTACGAGCAGTACTTC.

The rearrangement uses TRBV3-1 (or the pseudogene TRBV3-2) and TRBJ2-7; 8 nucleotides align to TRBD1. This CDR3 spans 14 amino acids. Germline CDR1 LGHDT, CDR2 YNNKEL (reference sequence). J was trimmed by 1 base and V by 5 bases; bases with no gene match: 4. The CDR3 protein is CASSTRDRSYEQYF. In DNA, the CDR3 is TGTGCCAGCAGCACCCGGGACAGGTCCTACGAGCAGTACTTC.

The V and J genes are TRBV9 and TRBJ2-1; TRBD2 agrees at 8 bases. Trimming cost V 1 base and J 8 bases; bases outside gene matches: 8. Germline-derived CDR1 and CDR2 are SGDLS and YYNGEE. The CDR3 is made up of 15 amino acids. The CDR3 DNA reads TGTGCCAGCAGCGTAACCAGCGGGGGTCTGGATGAGCAGTTCTTC. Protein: CASSVTSGGLDEQFF.

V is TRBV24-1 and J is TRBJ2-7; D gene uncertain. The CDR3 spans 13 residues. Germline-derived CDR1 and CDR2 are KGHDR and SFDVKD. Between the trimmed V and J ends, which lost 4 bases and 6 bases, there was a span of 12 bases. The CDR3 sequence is CATSEPVRGEQYF. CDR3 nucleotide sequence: TGTGCCACCAGTGAGCCGGTCAGAGGCGAGCAGTACTTC.